This entry describes one T cell receptor beta chain. What it binds is unknown. This specimen comes from a study of T cells in Graves' hyperthyroidism and ophthalmopathy. Study-wide background: Pretreatment peripheral blood was obtained at initial diagnosis. Findings of the study overall: Most thyroid clonotypes with frequency above 0.001 were detected in blood.

Using RNA transcripts as the source, TCR beta CDR3 regions were amplified. HTBI primers drove first-round RT-PCR of the TCR CDR3. TCRdb ran MiXCR on the multiplex PCR reads and lists one entry per CDR3 protein. This table has more than 350,000 distinct CDR3 sequences, around 15% appearing once. This CDR3 comprises 14 residues. CDR1 is MNHNS and CDR2 is SASEGT in the germline V gene. The V end was cut by 6 bases, the J end by 2 bases, with 14 bases between. Ophthalmopathy cases scored 3 or more on the Clinical Activity Score and 4 or more on NOSPECS grade, with duration below 3 months. Fresh peripheral blood, 10 ml, was the source of the PBMCs.

This chain uses TRBV6-1 with TRBJ2-7; D is perhaps TRBD1 (6 bases). The sequencing input was blood. This receptor was obtained from a woman aged 55-70 years with Graves' ophthalmopathy. CDR3 amino acids: CASRPTGLPYEQYF. As DNA, the CDR3 is TGTGCCAGCAGGCCGACAGGCCTCCCCTACGAGCAGTACTTC.